This entry features one T cell receptor beta chain sequence. The sample is drawn from a study of blood T cells in healthy people across ages. V was pared by 6 bases and J by 3 bases, with 12 bases between. The CDR3 consists of 13 residues. Sample-barcoded 5' priming and a J-beta primer mix drove a second PCR of 7 to 11 cycles. Every individual sample yielded 2.5 million or more paired-end reads (each containing CDR3). TCRdb re-derived calls from the 5' RACE reads in MiXCR, one entry per CDR3 protein. The data show about 800,000 distinct CDR3 sequences, roughly 25% seen once. A further study also used this sample, focusing on T cells of mothers and their children. As reported in that work: The study recruited a few healthy Caucasian mothers and their six children as donors.

The clonotype comes from a boy younger than 18 in good health. The gene calls are TRBV12-3 or TRBV12-4 and TRBJ2-7, with unresolved D. Sequenced input: blood. The CDR3 nucleotides read TGTGCCAGCAGCCGGATCGACGGCTACGAGCAGTACTTC. As protein: CASSRIDGYEQYF.